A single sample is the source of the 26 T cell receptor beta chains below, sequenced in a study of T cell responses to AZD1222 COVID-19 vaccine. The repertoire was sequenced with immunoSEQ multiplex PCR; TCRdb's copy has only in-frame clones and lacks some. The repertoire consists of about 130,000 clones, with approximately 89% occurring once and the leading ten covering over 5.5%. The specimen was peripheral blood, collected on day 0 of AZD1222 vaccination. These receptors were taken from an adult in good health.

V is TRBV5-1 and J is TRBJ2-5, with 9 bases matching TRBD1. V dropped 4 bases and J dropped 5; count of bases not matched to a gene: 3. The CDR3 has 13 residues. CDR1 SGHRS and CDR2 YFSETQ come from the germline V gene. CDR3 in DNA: TGCGCCAGCAGCATGACAGGGGGGGAGACCCAGTACTTC. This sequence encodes CASSMTGGETQYF.

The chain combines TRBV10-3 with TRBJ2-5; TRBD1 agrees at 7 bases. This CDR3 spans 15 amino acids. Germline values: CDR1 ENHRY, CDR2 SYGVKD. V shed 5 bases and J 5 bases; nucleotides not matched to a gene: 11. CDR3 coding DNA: TGTGCCATCAGTCAGGGGACAGAAGTTTCGGAGACCCAGTACTTC. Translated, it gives CAISQGTEVSETQYF.

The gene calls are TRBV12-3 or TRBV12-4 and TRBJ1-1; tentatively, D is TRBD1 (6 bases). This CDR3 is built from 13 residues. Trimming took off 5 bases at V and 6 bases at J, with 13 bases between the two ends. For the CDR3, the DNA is TGTGCCAGCAGTAGGGGGGGTCTTGCTGAAGCTTTCTTT. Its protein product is CASSRGGLAEAFF.

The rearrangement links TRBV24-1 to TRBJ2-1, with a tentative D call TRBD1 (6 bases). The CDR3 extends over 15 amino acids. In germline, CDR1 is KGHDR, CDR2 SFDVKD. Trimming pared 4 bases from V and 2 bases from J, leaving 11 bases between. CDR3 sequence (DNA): TGTGCCACCAGTGAATCGCCAGGGGCCTACAATGAGCAGTTCTTC. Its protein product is CATSESPGAYNEQFF.

CDR3: CASSLLGDTIYF. In DNA, the CDR3 is TGTGCCAGCAGCCTTCTGGGGGACACCATATATTTT. The chain employs TRBV7-8 and TRBJ1-3, with D possibly matching TRBD1 (5 bases). Trimming left V 5 bases short and J 8 bases short, with 10 bases between. The germline gives CDR1 SGHVS, CDR2 FQNEAQ. This CDR3 is built from 12 residues.

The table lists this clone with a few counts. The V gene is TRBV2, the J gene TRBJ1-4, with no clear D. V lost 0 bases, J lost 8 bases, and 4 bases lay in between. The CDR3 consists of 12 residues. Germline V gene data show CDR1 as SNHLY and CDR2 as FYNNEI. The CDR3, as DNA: TGTGCCAGCAGTGAAGCGGGCGAAAAACTGTTTTTT. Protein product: CASSEAGEKLFF.

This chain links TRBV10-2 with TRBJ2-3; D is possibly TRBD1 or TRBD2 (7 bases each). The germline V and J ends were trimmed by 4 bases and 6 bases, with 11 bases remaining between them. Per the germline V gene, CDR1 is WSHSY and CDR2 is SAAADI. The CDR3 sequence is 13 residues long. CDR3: CASSGQGGDTQYF. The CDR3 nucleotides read TGCGCCAGCAGTGGGCAGGGGGGGGATACGCAGTATTTT.

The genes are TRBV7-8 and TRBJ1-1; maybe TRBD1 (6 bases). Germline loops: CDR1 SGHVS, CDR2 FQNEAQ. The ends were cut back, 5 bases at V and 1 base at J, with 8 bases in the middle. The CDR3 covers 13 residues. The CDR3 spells CASSGGGNTEAFF. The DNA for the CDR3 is TGTGCCAGCAGCGGGGGCGGGAACACTGAAGCTTTCTTT.

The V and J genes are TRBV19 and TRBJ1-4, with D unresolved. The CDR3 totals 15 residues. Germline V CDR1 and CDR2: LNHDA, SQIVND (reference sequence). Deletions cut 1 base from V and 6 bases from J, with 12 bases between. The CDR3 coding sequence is TGTGCCAGTAGTATAGGTGGCGCCGGGTATGAAAAACTGTTTTTT. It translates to CASSIGGAGYEKLFF.

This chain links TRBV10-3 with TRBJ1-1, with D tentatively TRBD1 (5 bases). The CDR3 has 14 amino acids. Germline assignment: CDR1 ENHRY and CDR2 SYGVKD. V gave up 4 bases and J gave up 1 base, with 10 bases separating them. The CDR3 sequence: CAISGFGGNTEAFF. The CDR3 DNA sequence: TGTGCCATCAGTGGTTTCGGGGGGAACACTGAAGCTTTCTTT.

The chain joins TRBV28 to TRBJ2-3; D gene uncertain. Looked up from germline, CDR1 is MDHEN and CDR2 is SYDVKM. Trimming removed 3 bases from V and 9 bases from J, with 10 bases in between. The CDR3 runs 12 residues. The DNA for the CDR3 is TGTGCCAGCAGTTTGGGCCCCCGGACGCAGTATTTT. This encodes CASSLGPRTQYF.

The chain's CDR3 is CASSVVGEGSPLHF. CDR3 bases: TGTGCCAGCAGCGTCGTTGGGGAGGGCTCACCCCTCCACTTT. V is TRBV7-9 and J is TRBJ1-6; unclear D gene. The CDR3 has 14 amino acids. The V gene lost 5 bases and the J gene lost 10 bases, with 15 bases spanning the gap. The germline gives CDR1 SEHNR, CDR2 FQNEAQ (reference sequence).

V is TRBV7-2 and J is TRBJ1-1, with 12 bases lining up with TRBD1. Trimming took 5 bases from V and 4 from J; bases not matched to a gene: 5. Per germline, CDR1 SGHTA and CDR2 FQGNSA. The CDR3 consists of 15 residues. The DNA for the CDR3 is TGTGCCAGCAGCCAAGGGACAGGGGGCATCACTGAAGCTTTCTTT. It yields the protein CASSQGTGGITEAFF.

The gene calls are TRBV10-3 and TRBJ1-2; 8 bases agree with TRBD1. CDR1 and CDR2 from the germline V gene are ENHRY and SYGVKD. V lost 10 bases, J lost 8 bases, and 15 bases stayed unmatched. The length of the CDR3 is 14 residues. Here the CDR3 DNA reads TGTGCCACTCAAGCCGACAGGGGCTTTGGGGGCTACACCTTC. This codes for CATQADRGFGGYTF.

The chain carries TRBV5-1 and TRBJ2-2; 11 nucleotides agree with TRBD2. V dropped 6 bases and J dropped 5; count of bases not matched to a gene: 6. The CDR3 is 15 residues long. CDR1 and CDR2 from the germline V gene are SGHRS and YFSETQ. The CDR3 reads CASTTSGSPTGELFF. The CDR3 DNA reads TGCGCCAGCACCACTAGCGGGAGTCCAACCGGGGAGCTGTTTTTT.

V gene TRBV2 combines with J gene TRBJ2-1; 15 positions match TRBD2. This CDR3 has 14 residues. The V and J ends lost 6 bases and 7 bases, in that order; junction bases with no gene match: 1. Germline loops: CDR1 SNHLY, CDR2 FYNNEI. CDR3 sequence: CASRGTSGRNEQFF. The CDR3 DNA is TGTGCCAGCAGGGGGACTAGCGGGAGGAATGAGCAGTTCTTC.

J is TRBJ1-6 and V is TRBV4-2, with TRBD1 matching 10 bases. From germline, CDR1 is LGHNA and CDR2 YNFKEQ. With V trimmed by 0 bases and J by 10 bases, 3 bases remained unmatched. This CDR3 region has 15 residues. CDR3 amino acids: CASSQEGTGESPLHF. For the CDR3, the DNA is TGTGCCAGCAGCCAAGAAGGGACAGGGGAATCACCCCTCCACTTT.

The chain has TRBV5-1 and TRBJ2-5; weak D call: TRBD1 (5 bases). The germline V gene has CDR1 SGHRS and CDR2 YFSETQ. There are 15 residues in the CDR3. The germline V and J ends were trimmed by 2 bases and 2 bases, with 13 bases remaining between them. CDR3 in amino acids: CASSFSGSNQETQYF. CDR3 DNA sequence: TGCGCCAGCAGCTTCTCAGGGTCGAATCAAGAGACCCAGTACTTC.

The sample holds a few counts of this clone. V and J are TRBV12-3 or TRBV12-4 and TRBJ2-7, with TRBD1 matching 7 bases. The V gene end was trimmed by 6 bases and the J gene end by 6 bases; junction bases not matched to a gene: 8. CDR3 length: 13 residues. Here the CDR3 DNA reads TGTGCCAGCAGAGTACAGGGGCAAGGCGAGCAGTACTTC. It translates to CASRVQGQGEQYF.

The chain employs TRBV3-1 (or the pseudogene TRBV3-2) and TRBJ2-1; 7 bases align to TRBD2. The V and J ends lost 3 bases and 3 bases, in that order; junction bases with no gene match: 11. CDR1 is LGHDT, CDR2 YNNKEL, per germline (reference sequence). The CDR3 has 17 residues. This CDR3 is CASSHWGSAGFYNEQFF. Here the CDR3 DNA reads TGTGCCAGCAGCCACTGGGGGTCAGCGGGATTCTACAATGAGCAGTTCTTC.

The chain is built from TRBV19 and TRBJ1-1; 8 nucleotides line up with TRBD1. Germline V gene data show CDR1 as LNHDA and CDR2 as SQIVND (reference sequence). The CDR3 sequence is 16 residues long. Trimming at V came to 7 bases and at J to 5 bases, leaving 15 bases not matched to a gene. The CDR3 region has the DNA TGTGCCAGTACCTATCGTCAGCAGGGGGCGGTTACTGAAGCTTTCTTT. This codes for CASTYRQQGAVTEAFF. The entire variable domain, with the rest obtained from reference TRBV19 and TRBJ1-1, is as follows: DGGITQSPKYLFRKEGQNVTLSCEQNLNHDAMYWYRQDPGQGLRLIYYSQIVNDFQKGDIAEGYSVSREKKESFPLTVTSAQKNPTAFYLCASTYRQQGAVTEAFFGQGTRLTVV.

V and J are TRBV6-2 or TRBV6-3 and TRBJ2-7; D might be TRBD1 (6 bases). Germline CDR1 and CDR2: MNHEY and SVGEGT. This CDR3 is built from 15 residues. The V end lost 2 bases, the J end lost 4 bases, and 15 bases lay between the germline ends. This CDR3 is CASSYPSTGGYEQYF. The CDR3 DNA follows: TGTGCCAGCAGTTACCCTTCGACAGGTGGATACGAGCAGTACTTC.

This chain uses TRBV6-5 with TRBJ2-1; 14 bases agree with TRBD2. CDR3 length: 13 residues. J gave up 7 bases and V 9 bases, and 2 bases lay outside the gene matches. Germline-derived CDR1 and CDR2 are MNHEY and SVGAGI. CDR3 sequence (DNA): TGTGCCAGTCGGACTAGCGGGAGGAATGAGCAGTTCTTC. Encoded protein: CASRTSGRNEQFF.

CDR3 nucleotide sequence: TGCAGCCTAACGGGACTAGCGGCTAGCACAGATACGCAGTATTTT. As protein: CSLTGLAASTDTQYF. This chain joins TRBV29-1 and TRBJ2-3, with 11 bases identical to TRBD2. The germline V gene has CDR1 SQVTM and CDR2 ANQGSEA. V dropped 8 bases and J dropped 0; count of bases not matched to a gene: 7. The CDR3 length is 15 residues.

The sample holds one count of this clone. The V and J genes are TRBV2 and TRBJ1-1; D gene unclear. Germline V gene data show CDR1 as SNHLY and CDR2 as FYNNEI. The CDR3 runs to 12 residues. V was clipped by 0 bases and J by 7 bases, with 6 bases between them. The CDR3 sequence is CASSEATVEAFF. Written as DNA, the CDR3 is TGTGCCAGCAGTGAAGCGACGGTTGAAGCTTTCTTT.

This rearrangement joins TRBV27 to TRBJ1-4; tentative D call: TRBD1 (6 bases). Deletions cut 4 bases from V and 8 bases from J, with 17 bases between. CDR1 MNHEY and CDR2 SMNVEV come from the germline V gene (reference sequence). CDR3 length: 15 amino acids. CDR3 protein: CASSSRDTAIEKLFF. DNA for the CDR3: TGTGCCAGCAGTTCACGGGACACTGCTATCGAAAAACTGTTTTTT. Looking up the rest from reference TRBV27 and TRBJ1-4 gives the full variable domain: EAQVTQNPRYLITVTGKKLTVTCSQNMNHEYMSWYRQDPGLGLRQIYYSMNVEVTDKGDVPEGYKVSRKEKRNFPLILESPSPNQTSLYFCASSSRDTAIEKLFFGSGTQLSVL.